This passage covers 15 T cell receptor beta chains from one sample sequenced in a study of T cells in Graves' hyperthyroidism and ophthalmopathy. Researchers took RNA transcripts and amplified the TCR beta CDR3 regions from them. First-round RT-PCR targeting the TCR CDR3 was performed with the HTBI primer set. A single record per CDR3 protein comes from TCRdb applying MiXCR to the multiplex PCR reads. The repertoire holds roughly 700,000 distinct CDR3 sequences, with 12% to 15% as singletons. The material sequenced was blood. All receptors come from a young woman with Graves' hyperthyroidism.

The sample holds many counts of this clonotype. This chain uses TRBV6-2 or TRBV6-3 with TRBJ2-2, with D perhaps matching TRBD1 or TRBD2 (5 bases each). Trimming removed 2 bases from V and 6 bases from J, with 10 bases in between. The CDR3 length is 14 residues. In germline, CDR1 is MNHEY, CDR2 SVGEGT. Written as DNA, the CDR3 is TGTGCCAGCAGTTACCAGAGGGGAGCCGGGGAGCTGTTTTTT. As protein: CASSYQRGAGELFF.

Remarks on this clonotype: A much more abundant neighbour one base away suggests this may be a read error. The V gene is TRBV2, the J gene TRBJ2-7; D uncertain. Per germline, CDR1 SNHLY and CDR2 FYNNEI. The CDR3 sequence is 15 residues long. The CDR3 here is CASSEATGLLGEQCF. The CDR3 bases are TGTGCCAGCAGTGAAGCGACCGGGCTATTGGGCGAGCAGTGCTTC.

This clonotype was picked up many times. V and J are TRBV28 and TRBJ1-5, with D perhaps TRBD1 (5 bases). This CDR3 contains 15 residues. The V gene lost 7 bases and the J gene lost 2 bases, with 15 bases spanning the gap. The V gene's germline CDR1 is MDHEN and CDR2 SYDVKM. The DNA for the CDR3 is TGTGCCAGCACCCAGGGCAGGACCCGCAATCAGCCCCAGCATTTT. This translates into CASTQGRTRNQPQHF.

Only a few counts were recorded for this clonotype. The genes are TRBV20-1 and TRBJ2-2; TRBD1 matches 7 bases. The CDR3 is made up of 14 amino acids. With 6 bases clipped from V and 0 bases from J, the junction kept 4 bases outside the gene matches. CDR1 is DFQATT and CDR2 is SNEGSKA in the germline V gene (reference sequence). CDR3 nucleotides: TGCAGTGCACCAGGGGGTGCGAACACCGGGGAGCTGTTTTTT. Translated: CSAPGGANTGELFF.

This clonotype turned up a few times. The V gene is TRBV27, the J gene TRBJ1-1; D is ambiguous. The V end lost 6 bases, the J end lost 1 base, and 12 bases lay between the germline ends. The CDR3 runs to 14 residues. From germline, CDR1 is MNHEY and CDR2 SMNVEV (reference sequence). The DNA for the CDR3 is TGTGCCAGCAGGTCTCGTACAGAGAACACTGAAGCTTTCTTT. Protein sequence: CASRSRTENTEAFF.

In its sample, this clonotype was seen many times. The chain recombines TRBV12-3 or TRBV12-4 with TRBJ2-3; the D call may be TRBD1 or TRBD2 (5 bases each). The CDR3 is 13 residues long. V was shortened by 3 bases and J by 6 bases, with 10 bases between the two germline ends. The CDR3 bases are TGTGCCAGCAGTTTCATGGGGGTCGATACGCAGTATTTT. Translating gives CASSFMGVDTQYF.

This clonotype has more than one count but fewer than ten. The chain recombines TRBV2 with TRBJ2-7, with 9 bases lining up with TRBD2. CDR3 size: 14 residues. V was pared by 5 bases and J by 5 bases, with 7 bases of the junction left unmatched. Germline V lookup: CDR1 SNHLY, CDR2 FYNNEI. The CDR3 region has the DNA TGTGCCAGCAGTATTGGGGCGGGAGGGCACGAGCAGTACTTC. It specifies CASSIGAGGHEQYF.

The sample holds a few counts of this clonotype. The DNA is omitted, as the CDR3 cannot be located on it reliably, and the CDR3 follows TCRdb's listing. This chain connects TRBV29-1 to TRBJ2-7. The CDR3 is 14 residues long, ends included. In germline, CDR1 is SQVTM, CDR2 ANQGSEA. CDR3 amino acids: CSVRFGESPSEQYF.

In this sample, this clonotype turned up a few times. This chain uses TRBV7-9 with TRBJ2-2; 10 positions match TRBD1. The CDR3 totals 17 residues. After removal of 4 bases from V and 7 bases from J, the junction contained 12 bases not matched to a gene. Germline CDR1 SEHNR, CDR2 FQNEAQ (reference sequence). Written as DNA, the CDR3 is TGTGCCAGCAGCTACCCATCGACAGGGGGCGAAGTCGGGGAGCTGTTTTTT. Its protein product is CASSYPSTGGEVGELFF.

The rearrangement uses TRBV10-2 and TRBJ2-3; 7 bases agree with TRBD2. V dropped 0 bases and J dropped 4; count of bases not matched to a gene: 7. This CDR3 region has 16 residues. Germline lookup yields CDR1 WSHSY and CDR2 SAAADI. The CDR3 DNA follows: TGCGCCAGCAGTGAGTCGGCGGGGGATGGTGCAGATACGCAGTATTTT. Protein: CASSESAGDGADTQYF.

Concerning this clonotype: Given a much more abundant clone one base away, this may be a read error. V gene TRBV5-1 combines with J gene TRBJ2-1; TRBD1 matches 8 bases. The CDR3 has 17 residues. Germline V CDR1 and CDR2: SGHRS, YFSETQ. CDR3 DNA: TGCACCAGCAGCTTATCGGGACAGGTCTATGTGGGGAATGAGCAGTTCTTC. Amino acid sequence: CTSSLSGQVYVGNEQFF. Complete variable domain (other parts from reference TRBV5-1 and TRBJ2-1): KAGVTQTPRYLIKTRGQQVTLSCSPISGHRSVSWYQQTPGQGLQFLFEYFSETQRNKGNFPGRFSGRQFSNSRSEMNVSTLELGDSALYLCTSSLSGQVYVGNEQFFGPGTRLTVL.

This clonotype was observed many times. The chain couples TRBV7-2 to TRBJ1-5; the D is unclear. V lost 1 base and J 2 bases, leaving 12 bases between the germline ends. The CDR3 contains 16 residues. CDR1 and CDR2 from the germline V gene are SGHTA and FQGNSA. CDR3 amino acids: CASSLDYGSGNQPQHF. The CDR3 DNA follows: TGTGCCAGCAGCTTAGACTATGGAAGTGGCAATCAGCCCCAGCATTTT.

This clonotype was observed a few times. The rearrangement uses TRBV27 and TRBJ1-1; D is ambiguous. From germline, CDR1 is MNHEY and CDR2 SMNVEV (reference sequence). V lost 5 bases, J lost 0 bases, and 10 bases lay in between. The CDR3 loop spans 14 amino acids. The CDR3 reads CASSPLLMNTEAFF. The CDR3 DNA reads as TGTGCCAGCAGTCCGCTCCTTATGAACACTGAAGCTTTCTTT.

The gene calls are TRBV12-3 or TRBV12-4 and TRBJ2-1, with a tentative D call TRBD2 (6 bases). The V gene lost 8 bases and the J gene lost 10 bases, with 15 bases spanning the gap. The CDR3 runs 12 residues. In nucleotides, the CDR3 is TGTGCCAGCTTGGGGACTGAAAGAGAGCAGTTCTTC. Translation: CASLGTEREQFF.

The J gene is TRBJ2-2, the V gene TRBV28, with no clear D. V shed 6 bases and J shed 5 bases, with 10 bases lying between them. Germline-derived CDR1 and CDR2 are MDHEN and SYDVKM. The CDR3 has 13 residues. The CDR3 nucleotides read TGTGCCAGCAGGTTTCGGCGGACCGGGGAGCTGTTTTTT. Protein product: CASRFRRTGELFF.